This TCR beta chain is drawn from a study of metastatic and nonmetastatic thyroid tumors. In the authors' workflow: Clinicopathological groups supplied CDR3 differences that were used to build a distant-metastasis classifier for papillary thyroid cancer. TCRdb re-clonotyped the PCR reads via MiXCR. The V and J calls, along with clone size, are taken from TCRdb and not from the paper's own processing. The table has 50,000 or so clones, about a sixth seen once. This clone was counted only a few times. The target antigen is unknown. Germline V CDR1 and CDR2: MNHEY, SVGAGI. The CDR3 is 14 amino acids. Trimming stripped 3 bases from V and 0 bases from J, with 8 bases between. Not a single patient had been given any form of treatment at any point before undergoing thyroid surgery. Study-wide results and limits: The reported finding was significantly higher TCR beta diversity in malignant thyroid tumors relative to benign nodules, in blood and tumor.

The sequenced material came from blood. The V gene is TRBV6-5, the J gene TRBJ1-1; the D is unclear. This TCR came from a female donor with papillary thyroid cancer or a benign thyroid nodule (not recorded which). Some clones in this sample may be carry-over from other donors' samples. CDR3: CASSYRIMNTEAFF. Here the CDR3 DNA reads TGTGCCAGCAGTTATAGGATTATGAACACTGAAGCTTTCTTT.